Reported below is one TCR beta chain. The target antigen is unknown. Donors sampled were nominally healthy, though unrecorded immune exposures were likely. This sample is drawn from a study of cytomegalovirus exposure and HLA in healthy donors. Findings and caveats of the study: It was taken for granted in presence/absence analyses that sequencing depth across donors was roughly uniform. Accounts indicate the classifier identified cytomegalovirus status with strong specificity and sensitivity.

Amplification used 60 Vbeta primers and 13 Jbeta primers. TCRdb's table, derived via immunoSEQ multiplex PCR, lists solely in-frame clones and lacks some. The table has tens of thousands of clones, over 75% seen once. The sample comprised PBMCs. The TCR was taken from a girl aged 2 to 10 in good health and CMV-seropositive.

The DNA for the CDR3 is TGCAGCGTTCGCTCCCCCCCCACCCGAGGCGCTGAAGCTTTCTTT. The encoded protein is CSVRSPPTRGAEAFF. This rearrangement joins TRBV29-1 to TRBJ1-1; D uncertain. The CDR3 sequence is 15 residues long. From germline, CDR1 is SQVTM and CDR2 ANQGSEA. With 5 bases removed from V and 6 bases from J, the gap between germline ends came to 22 bases. Full variable domain (outside the CDR3, taken from reference TRBV29-1 and TRBJ1-1): SAVISQKPSRDICQRGTSLTIQCQVDSQVTMMFWYRQQPGQSLTLIATANQGSEATYESGFVIDKFPISRPNLTFSTLTVSNMSPEDSSIYLCSVRSPPTRGAEAFFGQGTRLTVV.